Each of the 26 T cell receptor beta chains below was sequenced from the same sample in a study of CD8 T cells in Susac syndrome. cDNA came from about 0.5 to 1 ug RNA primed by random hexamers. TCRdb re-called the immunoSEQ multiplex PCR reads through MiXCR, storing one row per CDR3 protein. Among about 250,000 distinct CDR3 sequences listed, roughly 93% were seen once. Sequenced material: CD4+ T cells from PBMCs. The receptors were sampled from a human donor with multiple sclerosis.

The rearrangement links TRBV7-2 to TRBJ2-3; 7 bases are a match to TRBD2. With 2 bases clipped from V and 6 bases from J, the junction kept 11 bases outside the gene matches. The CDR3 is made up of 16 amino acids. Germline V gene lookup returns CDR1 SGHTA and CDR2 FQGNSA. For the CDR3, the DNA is TGTGCCAGCAGCTTAAGGGCTAGCGGAACGGGGGATACGCAGTATTTT. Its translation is CASSLRASGTGDTQYF.

The CDR3 loop is CASRLRETGNTGELFF. The CDR3, as DNA: TGTGCCAGTAGGTTGAGGGAGACAGGGAACACCGGGGAGCTGTTTTTT. The gene calls are TRBV19 and TRBJ2-2; the D gene is possibly TRBD1 (6 bases). V lost 6 bases and J 1 base, leaving 15 bases between the germline ends. This CDR3 contains 16 residues. The germline V gene encodes CDR1 LNHDA and CDR2 SQIVND (reference sequence). Full variable domain (rest looked up from reference TRBV19 and TRBJ2-2): DGGITQSPKYLFRKEGQNVTLSCEQNLNHDAMYWYRQDPGQGLRLIYYSQIVNDFQKGDIAEGYSVSREKKESFPLTVTSAQKNPTAFYLCASRLRETGNTGELFFGEGSRLTVL.

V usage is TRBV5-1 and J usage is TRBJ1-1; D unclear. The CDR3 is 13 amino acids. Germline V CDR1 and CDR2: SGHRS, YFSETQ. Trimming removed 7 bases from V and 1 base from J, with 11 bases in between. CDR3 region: CASQSPENTEAFF. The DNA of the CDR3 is TGCGCCAGCCAGAGCCCGGAGAACACTGAAGCTTTCTTT.

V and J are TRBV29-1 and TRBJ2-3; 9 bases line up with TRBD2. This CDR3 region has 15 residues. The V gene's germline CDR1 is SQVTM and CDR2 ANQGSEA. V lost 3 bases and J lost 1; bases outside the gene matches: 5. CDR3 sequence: CSVDPSGTGTDTQYF. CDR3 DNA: TGCAGCGTTGACCCTAGCGGGACGGGCACAGATACGCAGTATTTT.

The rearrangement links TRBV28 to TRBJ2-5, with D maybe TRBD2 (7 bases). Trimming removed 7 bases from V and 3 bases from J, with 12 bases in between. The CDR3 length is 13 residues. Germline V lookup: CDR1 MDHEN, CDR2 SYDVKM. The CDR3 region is CASTLGGEETQYF. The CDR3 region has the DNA TGTGCCAGCACTCTAGGGGGGGAAGAGACCCAGTACTTC.

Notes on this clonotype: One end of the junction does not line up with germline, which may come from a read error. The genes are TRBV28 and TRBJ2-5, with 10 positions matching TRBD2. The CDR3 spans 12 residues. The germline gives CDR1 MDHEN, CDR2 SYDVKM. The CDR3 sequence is CASSGRGETQYF. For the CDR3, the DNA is TGTGCTAGCAGCGGGAGGGGAGAGACCCAGTACTTC.

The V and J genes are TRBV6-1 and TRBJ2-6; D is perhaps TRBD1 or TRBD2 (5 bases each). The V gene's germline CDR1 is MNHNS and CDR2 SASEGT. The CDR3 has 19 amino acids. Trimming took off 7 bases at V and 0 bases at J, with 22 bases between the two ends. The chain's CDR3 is CASTLPVAGTSSGANVLTF. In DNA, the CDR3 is TGTGCCAGCACCTTACCAGTAGCAGGGACCAGCTCTGGGGCCAACGTCCTGACTTTC.

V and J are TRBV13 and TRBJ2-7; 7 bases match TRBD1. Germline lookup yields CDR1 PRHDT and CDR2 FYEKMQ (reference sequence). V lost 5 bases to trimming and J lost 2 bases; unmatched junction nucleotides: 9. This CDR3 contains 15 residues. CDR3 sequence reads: CASSRGGYGTYEQYV. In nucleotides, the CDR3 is TGTGCCAGCAGCCGAGGGGGCTACGGAACCTACGAGCAGTACGTC.

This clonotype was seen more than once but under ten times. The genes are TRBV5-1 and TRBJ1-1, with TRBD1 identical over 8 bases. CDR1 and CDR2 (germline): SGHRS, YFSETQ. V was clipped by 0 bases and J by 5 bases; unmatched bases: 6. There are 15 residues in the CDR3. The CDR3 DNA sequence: TGCGCCAGCAGCTTGGCAGGGGGCGAAGGGACTGAAGCTTTCTTT. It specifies CASSLAGGEGTEAFF.

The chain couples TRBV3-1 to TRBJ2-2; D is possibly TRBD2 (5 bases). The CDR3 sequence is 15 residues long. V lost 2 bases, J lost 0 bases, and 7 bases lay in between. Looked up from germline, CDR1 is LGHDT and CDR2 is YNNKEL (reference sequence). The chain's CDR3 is CASSQTRANTGELFF. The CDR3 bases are TGTGCCAGCAGCCAAACGCGGGCGAACACCGGGGAGCTGTTTTTT.

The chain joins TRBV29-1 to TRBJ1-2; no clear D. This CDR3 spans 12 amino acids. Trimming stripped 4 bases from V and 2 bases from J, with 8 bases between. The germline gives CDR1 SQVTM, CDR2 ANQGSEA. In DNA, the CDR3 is TGCAGCGTTGCTGAGGAGAACTATGGCTACACCTTC. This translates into CSVAEENYGYTF.

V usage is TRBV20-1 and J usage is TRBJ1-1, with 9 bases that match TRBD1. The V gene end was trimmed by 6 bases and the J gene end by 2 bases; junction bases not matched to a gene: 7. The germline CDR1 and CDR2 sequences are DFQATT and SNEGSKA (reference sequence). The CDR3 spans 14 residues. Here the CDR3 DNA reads TGCAGTGCCCGCCCGGGACAGGGCAACACTGAAGCTTTCTTT. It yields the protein CSARPGQGNTEAFF.

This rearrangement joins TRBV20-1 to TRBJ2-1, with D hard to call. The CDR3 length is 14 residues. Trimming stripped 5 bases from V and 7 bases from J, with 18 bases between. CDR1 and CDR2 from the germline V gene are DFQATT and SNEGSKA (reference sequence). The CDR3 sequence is CSAQRPGLRNEQFF. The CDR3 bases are TGCAGTGCTCAGCGTCCCGGCCTACGGAATGAGCAGTTCTTC.

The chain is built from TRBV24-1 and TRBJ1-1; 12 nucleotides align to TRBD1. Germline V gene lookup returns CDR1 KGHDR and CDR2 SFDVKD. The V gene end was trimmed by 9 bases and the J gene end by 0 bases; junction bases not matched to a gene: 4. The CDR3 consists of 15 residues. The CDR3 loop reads CATVGQGALNTEAFF. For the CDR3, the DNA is TGTGCCACCGTGGGACAGGGGGCCCTGAACACTGAAGCTTTCTTT.

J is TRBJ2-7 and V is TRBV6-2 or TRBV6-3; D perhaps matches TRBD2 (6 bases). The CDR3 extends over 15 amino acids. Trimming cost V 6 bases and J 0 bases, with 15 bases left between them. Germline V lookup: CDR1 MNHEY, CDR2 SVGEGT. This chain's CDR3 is CASSPPGDRSYEQYV. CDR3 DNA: TGTGCCAGCAGCCCCCCGGGGGACCGCTCCTACGAGCAGTACGTC.

CDR3: CASSGGQSNQPQHF. In DNA, the CDR3 is TGTGCCAGCAGCGGGGGGCAGTCCAATCAGCCCCAGCATTTT. V is TRBV11-2 and J is TRBJ1-5, with a possible D match to TRBD1 (6 bases). CDR3 length equals 14 residues. Germline V gene data show CDR1 as SGHAT and CDR2 as FQNNGV. The V end lost 5 bases, the J end lost 3 bases, and 11 bases lay between the germline ends.

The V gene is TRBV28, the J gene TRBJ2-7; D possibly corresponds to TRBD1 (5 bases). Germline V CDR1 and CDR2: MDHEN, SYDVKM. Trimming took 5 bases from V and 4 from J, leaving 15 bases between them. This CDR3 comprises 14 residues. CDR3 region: CASSKETTEYEQYF. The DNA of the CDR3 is TGTGCCAGCAGTAAGGAGACGACAGAGTACGAGCAGTACTTC. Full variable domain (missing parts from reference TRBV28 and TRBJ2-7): DVKVTQSSRYLVKRTGEKVFLECVQDMDHENMFWYRQDPGLGLRLIYFSYDVKMKEKGDIPEGYSVSREKKERFSLILESASTNQTSMYLCASSKETTEYEQYFGPGTRLTVT.

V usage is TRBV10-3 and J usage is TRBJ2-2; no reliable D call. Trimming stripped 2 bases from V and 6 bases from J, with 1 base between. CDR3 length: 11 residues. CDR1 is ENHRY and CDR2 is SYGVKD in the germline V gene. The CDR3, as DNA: TGTGCCATCAGTGAGCCCGGGGAGCTGTTTTTT. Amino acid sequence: CAISEPGELFF.

This chain's CDR3 is CASSSLAGPAYEQYV. DNA of the CDR3: TGTGCCAGCAGCTCCTTAGCGGGTCCTGCCTACGAGCAGTACGTC. The chain is built from TRBV11-2 and TRBJ2-7; 7 nucleotides match TRBD2. In germline, CDR1 is SGHAT, CDR2 FQNNGV. The J segment lost 2 bases and the V segment lost 4 bases, leaving 8 bases of the junction unmatched. The CDR3 consists of 15 residues.

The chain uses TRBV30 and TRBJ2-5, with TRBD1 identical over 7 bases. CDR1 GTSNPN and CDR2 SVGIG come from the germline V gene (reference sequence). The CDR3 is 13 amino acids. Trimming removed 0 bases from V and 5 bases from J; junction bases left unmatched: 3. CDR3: CAWSVQGHETQYF. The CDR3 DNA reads TGTGCCTGGAGTGTACAGGGGCACGAGACCCAGTACTTC. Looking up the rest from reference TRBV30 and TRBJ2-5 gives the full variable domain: SQTIHQWPATLVQPVGSPLSLECTVEGTSNPNLYWYRQAAGRGLQLLFYSVGIGQISSEVPQNLSASRPQDRQFILSSKKLLLSDSGFYLCAWSVQGHETQYFGPGTRLLVL.

Written as DNA, the CDR3 is TGCAGTGCTAGCTATGTACTGGCTGAAGCTTTCTTT. The encoded protein is CSASYVLAEAFF. This chain links TRBV20-1 with TRBJ1-1; D is uncertain. V was pared by 3 bases and J by 6 bases, with 11 bases between. The CDR3 runs 12 residues. CDR1 is DFQATT, CDR2 SNEGSKA, per germline (reference sequence).

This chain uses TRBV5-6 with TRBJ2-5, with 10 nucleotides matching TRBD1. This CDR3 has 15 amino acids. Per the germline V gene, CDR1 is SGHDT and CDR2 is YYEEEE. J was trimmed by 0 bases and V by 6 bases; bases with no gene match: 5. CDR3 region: CASTLGQGYQETQYF. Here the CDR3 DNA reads TGTGCCAGCACCCTGGGACAGGGGTACCAAGAGACCCAGTACTTC.

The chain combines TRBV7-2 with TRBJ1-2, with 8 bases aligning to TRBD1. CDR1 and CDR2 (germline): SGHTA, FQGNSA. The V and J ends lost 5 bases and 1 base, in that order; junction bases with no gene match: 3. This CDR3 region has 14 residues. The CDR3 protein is CASSRQGLNYGYTF. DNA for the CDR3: TGTGCCAGCAGCCGACAGGGGCTTAACTATGGCTACACCTTC.

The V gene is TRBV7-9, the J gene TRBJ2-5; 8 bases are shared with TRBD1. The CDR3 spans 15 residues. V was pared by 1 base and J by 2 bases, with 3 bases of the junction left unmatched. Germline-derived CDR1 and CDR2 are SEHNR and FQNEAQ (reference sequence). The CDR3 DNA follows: TGTGCCAGCAGCTTAGGACAGGGGAAACAAGAGACCCAGTACTTC. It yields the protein CASSLGQGKQETQYF. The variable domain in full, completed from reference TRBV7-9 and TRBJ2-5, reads DTGVSQNPRHKITKRGQNVTFRCDPISEHNRLYWYRQTLGQGPEFLTYFQNEAQLEKSRLLSDRFSAERPKGSFSTLEIQRTEQGDSAMYLCASSLGQGKQETQYFGPGTRLLVL.

The chain's CDR3 is CSAPNSGASTDTQYF. DNA of the CDR3: TGCAGTGCTCCTAATAGCGGGGCTAGCACAGATACGCAGTATTTT. This sequence joins TRBV20-1 and TRBJ2-3; 8 bases fit TRBD2. The CDR3 length is 15 residues. After removal of 5 bases from V and 0 bases from J, the junction contained 7 bases not matched to a gene. From germline, CDR1 is DFQATT and CDR2 SNEGSKA (reference sequence).

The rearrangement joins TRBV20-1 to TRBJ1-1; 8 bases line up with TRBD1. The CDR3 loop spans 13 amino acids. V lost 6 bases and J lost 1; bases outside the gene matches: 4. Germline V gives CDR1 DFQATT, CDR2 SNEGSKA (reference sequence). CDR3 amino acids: CSAPGQANTEAFF. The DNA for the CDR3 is TGCAGTGCCCCGGGACAGGCGAACACTGAAGCTTTCTTT.